The 21 T cell receptor beta chains listed next were all sequenced from one sample in a study of blood T cells in healthy people across ages. Primed by a sample-barcoded 5' primer and a J-beta primer mix, a second PCR proceeded for 7 to 11 cycles. TCRdb recomputed calls from the 5' RACE reads with MiXCR, one row per CDR3 protein. The table records 550,000 to 750,000 distinct CDR3 sequences, under 25% of them present only once. What was sequenced was blood. The receptor source for this set is a man in his 70s in good health.

The V and J genes are TRBV7-2 and TRBJ1-5, with 9 positions matching TRBD1. V dropped 3 bases and J dropped 3; count of bases not matched to a gene: 3. The V gene's germline CDR1 is SGHTA and CDR2 FQGNSA. The CDR3 spans 15 residues. CDR3 amino acids: CASSLEQGANQPQHF. CDR3 sequence (DNA): TGTGCCAGCAGCTTGGAACAGGGGGCCAATCAGCCCCAGCATTTT.

Comment on this clonotype: Possible read error: a much larger clone is one base away. The chain combines TRBV9 with TRBJ2-2, with 8 bases identical to TRBD2. The CDR3 is 14 residues long. The germline V gene encodes CDR1 SGDLS and CDR2 YYNGEE. Trimming at V came to 4 bases and at J to 4 bases, leaving 3 bases not matched to a gene. CDR3 in amino acids: CASSFAGGTGELFF. DNA of the CDR3: TGTGCCAGCAGCTTTGCGGGAGGCACCGGGGAGCTGTTTTTT. The whole variable domain, filled in from reference TRBV9 and TRBJ2-2, reads DSGVTQTPKHLITATGQRVTLRCSPRSGDLSVYWYQQSLDQGLQFLIQYYNGEERAKGNILERFSAQQFPDLHSELNLSSLELGDSALYFCASSFAGGTGELFFGEGSRLTVL.

Turning to this clonotype: A much larger clone sits a single nucleotide away, making a read error possible. The gene calls are TRBV7-3 and TRBJ2-5, with 10 nucleotides matching TRBD1. Losses at the gene ends were 2 bases for V and 7 bases for J; bases not matched to a gene: 7. This CDR3 is 15 amino acids long. CDR1 SGHTA and CDR2 FQGTGA come from the germline V gene. CDR3 coding DNA: TGTGCCAGCAGCTTAGAAGGACAGGGGGTTGGGACCCAGTACTTC. Translated: CASSLEGQGVGTQYF.

This chain links TRBV11-1 with TRBJ2-7; D unclear. This CDR3 contains 13 residues. The germline V gene encodes CDR1 SGHAT and CDR2 FQDESV (reference sequence). Trimming removed 0 bases from V and 2 bases from J, with 5 bases in between. CDR3 sequence (DNA): TGTGCCAGCAGCTTAGCGTTGGCCTACGAGCAGTACTTC. It encodes CASSLALAYEQYF.

There are a few counts of this clonotype. This chain joins TRBV7-6 and TRBJ2-5; 7 nucleotides line up with TRBD1. Germline V gene lookup returns CDR1 SGHVS and CDR2 FNYEAQ. V lost 4 bases to trimming and J lost 3 bases; unmatched junction nucleotides: 8. The CDR3 extends over 15 amino acids. As DNA, the CDR3 is TGTGCCAGCAGCTCGAGGACAGGAGTAGAAGAGACCCAGTACTTC. Its translation: CASSSRTGVEETQYF.

This clonotype was found many times. CDR3 sequence reads: CASSSIRPGEKLFF. In DNA form, the CDR3 reads TGTGCCAGCAGTTCGATCCGGCCAGGCGAAAAACTGTTTTTT. The genes are TRBV28 and TRBJ1-4; no clear D gene. V was cut by 4 bases and J by 8 bases, with 14 bases left in between. Germline V CDR1 and CDR2: MDHEN, SYDVKM. The CDR3 sequence is 14 residues long.

The chain carries TRBV28 and TRBJ2-1; TRBD2 might be the D (5 bases). V lost 10 bases to trimming and J lost 4 bases, with 14 bases between them. The CDR3 contains 13 residues. Germline V gene lookup returns CDR1 MDHEN and CDR2 SYDVKM. CDR3 sequence reads: CATTRGLYNEQFF. CDR3 sequence (DNA): TGTGCCACTACCCGCGGGCTGTACAATGAGCAGTTCTTC.

This clonotype has ten or more counts. The chain uses TRBV12-3 or TRBV12-4 and TRBJ2-7; TRBD2 agrees at 14 bases. The CDR3 covers 16 residues. V lost 4 bases to trimming and J lost 4 bases; unmatched junction nucleotides: 6. The CDR3 protein is CASSSGLAGATYEQYF. The CDR3 DNA sequence: TGTGCCAGCAGTTCGGGACTAGCGGGAGCCACATACGAGCAGTACTTC.

This clonotype turned up a few times. The chain uses TRBV5-1 and TRBJ2-2; D is possibly TRBD2 (5 bases). The germline gives CDR1 SGHRS, CDR2 YFSETQ. With 0 bases removed from V and 6 bases from J, the gap between germline ends came to 9 bases. This CDR3 is 14 amino acids long. This chain's CDR3 is CASSLETMPGELFF. The CDR3 nucleotides read TGCGCCAGCAGCTTGGAGACTATGCCCGGGGAGCTGTTTTTT. The full variable domain, its missing parts supplied by reference TRBV5-1 and TRBJ2-2, is KAGVTQTPRYLIKTRGQQVTLSCSPISGHRSVSWYQQTPGQGLQFLFEYFSETQRNKGNFPGRFSGRQFSNSRSEMNVSTLELGDSALYLCASSLETMPGELFFGEGSRLTVL.

This clonotype has more than one count but fewer than ten. This chain connects TRBV28 to TRBJ2-5; possible D gene TRBD2, 6 bases. Near its end, the DNA agrees better with TRBJ2-1, so the J call may be wrong. Germline lookup yields CDR1 MDHEN and CDR2 SYDVKM. This CDR3 has 12 amino acids. In DNA form, the CDR3 reads TGTGCCAGCAGTTTTGGCGGGGATGAGCAGTTCTTC. Amino acid sequence: CASSFGGDEQFF.

This chain uses TRBV20-1 with TRBJ2-3; a weak D match, TRBD2 (5 bases). V lost 6 bases, J lost 6 bases, and 13 bases lay in between. CDR1 and CDR2 from the germline V gene are DFQATT and SNEGSKA (reference sequence). The CDR3 spans 12 residues. CDR3 DNA: TGCAGTGCCCCACTAGGTCCGGATACGCAGTATTTT. It encodes CSAPLGPDTQYF.

V gene TRBV5-6 combines with J gene TRBJ1-3; D not resolved. V lost 0 bases to trimming and J lost 0 bases, with 7 bases between them. Germline assignment: CDR1 SGHDT and CDR2 YYEEEE. The CDR3 sequence is 15 residues long. CDR3 residues: CASSLGHLSGNTIYF. CDR3 bases: TGTGCCAGCAGCTTGGGACACCTCTCTGGAAACACCATATATTTT.

The genes are TRBV4-2 and TRBJ2-3; 7 nucleotides agree with TRBD2. The CDR3 length is 16 residues. J was trimmed by 1 base and V by 1 base; bases with no gene match: 5. Germline-derived CDR1 and CDR2 are LGHNA and YNFKEQ. The chain's CDR3 is CASSQVRDYRTDTQYF. The CDR3 DNA reads as TGTGCCAGCAGCCAAGTGCGGGACTACCGCACAGATACGCAGTATTTT.

This clonotype was counted between two and nine times. The chain uses TRBV20-1 and TRBJ2-2; 9 bases are a match to TRBD2. CDR1 is DFQATT, CDR2 SNEGSKA, per germline (reference sequence). J lost 13 bases, V lost 0 bases, and 3 bases had no gene match. CDR3 length equals 12 residues. For the CDR3, the DNA is TGCAGTGCTAGAGATACGACTAGCGGGCTGTTTTTT. Encoded protein: CSARDTTSGLFF.

This clonotype was recorded a few times. The chain is built from TRBV28 and TRBJ1-3, with 10 positions matching TRBD1. This CDR3 region has 15 residues. CDR1 is MDHEN and CDR2 is SYDVKM in the germline V gene. V dropped 7 bases and J dropped 4; count of bases not matched to a gene: 7. CDR3 loop: CASTPGGQGGNTIYF. The CDR3, as DNA: TGTGCCAGCACCCCTGGGGGACAGGGGGGAAACACCATATATTTT.

This clonotype has a handful of counts. J is TRBJ2-5 and V is TRBV9, with 7 bases aligning to TRBD2. The better agreement between TRBJ2-1 and the DNA end casts doubt on the J call. Germline V gene lookup returns CDR1 SGDLS and CDR2 YYNGEE. This CDR3 region has 14 residues. The chain's CDR3 is CASSGGGAYNEQFF. CDR3 DNA sequence: TGTGCCAGCAGCGGGGGGGGAGCCTACAATGAGCAGTTCTTC.

This clonotype was recorded at least ten times. The chain has TRBV20-1 and TRBJ2-1; 14 positions match TRBD2. Looked up from germline, CDR1 is DFQATT and CDR2 is SNEGSKA (reference sequence). The CDR3 covers 17 residues. The V and J ends lost 2 bases and 2 bases, in that order; junction bases with no gene match: 5. CDR3: CSARPGLAGVAYNEQFF. CDR3 DNA: TGCAGTGCTAGACCGGGACTAGCGGGAGTGGCCTACAATGAGCAGTTCTTC.

This clonotype came up many times. V usage is TRBV6-5 and J usage is TRBJ2-4; TRBD2 matches 11 bases. Per the germline V gene, CDR1 is MNHEY and CDR2 is SVGAGI. The V and J ends lost 6 bases and 6 bases, in that order; junction bases with no gene match: 4. This CDR3 comprises 14 residues. The CDR3 region is CASRPGLAVNIQYF. In DNA form, the CDR3 reads TGTGCCAGCAGACCGGGACTAGCGGTAAACATTCAGTACTTC.

This clonotype was counted between two and nine times. The V gene is TRBV20-1, the J gene TRBJ2-7; TRBD1 agrees at 8 bases. The CDR3 length is 14 residues. Germline-derived CDR1 and CDR2 are DFQATT and SNEGSKA (reference sequence). The junction had 6 bases not matched to a gene; V was cut back by 5 bases and J by 0 bases. The CDR3 coding sequence is TGCAGTGCTGCCGTGGGACAGGCCTCCTACGAGCAGTACTTC. This translates into CSAAVGQASYEQYF.

This chain connects TRBV29-1 to TRBJ2-2; TRBD2 is a possible D gene (6 bases). There are 14 residues in the CDR3. Germline V gives CDR1 SQVTM, CDR2 ANQGSEA. V lost 7 bases to trimming and J lost 1 base, with 13 bases between them. The CDR3 DNA sequence: TGCAGCGCCGCGGGACGGCTGAACACCGGGGAGCTGTTTTTT. The encoded protein is CSAAGRLNTGELFF.

This chain uses TRBV7-9 with TRBJ1-2; D may be TRBD1 (6 bases). The CDR3 is 15 residues long. Germline V gene sequence: CDR1 SEHNR, CDR2 FQNEAQ (reference sequence). V was trimmed by 5 bases and J by 1 base, leaving 14 bases between them. CDR3 in amino acids: CASSPVDSLNYGYTF. For the CDR3, the DNA is TGTGCCAGCAGCCCAGTGGACAGTCTTAACTATGGCTACACCTTC. Variable domain in full (rest from reference TRBV7-9 and TRBJ1-2): DTGVSQNPRHKITKRGQNVTFRCDPISEHNRLYWYRQTLGQGPEFLTYFQNEAQLEKSRLLSDRFSAERPKGSFSTLEIQRTEQGDSAMYLCASSPVDSLNYGYTFGSGTRLTVV.